The 25 T cell receptor beta chains in this list originate from one sample, sequenced in a study of OX40 agonist ivuxolimab in advanced cancers. TCRdb's table, derived via immunoSEQ multiplex PCR, lists solely in-frame clones and lacks some. Counted here are fewer than 80,000 clones, around 86% occurring once; the ten biggest clones make up less than 3.5%. This material consisted of CD4+ or CD8+ T cells sorted from blood, taken in a trial of the OX40 agonist ivuxolimab. Every receptor here comes from an adult with an advanced solid tumor such as melanoma, head and neck, liver or kidney cancer.

This chain joins TRBV7-3 and TRBJ2-3; TRBD2 matches 10 bases. CDR1 and CDR2 (germline): SGHTA, FQGTGA. The V and J ends lost 5 bases and 4 bases, in that order; junction bases with no gene match: 6. CDR3 length equals 15 residues. This CDR3 is CASSPSGGAADTQYF. CDR3 bases: TGTGCCAGCAGCCCTAGCGGGGGTGCAGCAGATACGCAGTATTTT.

The chain carries TRBV10-3 and TRBJ2-3; 8 positions agree with TRBD2. The V gene end was trimmed by 6 bases and the J gene end by 1 base; junction bases not matched to a gene: 3. Germline loops: CDR1 ENHRY, CDR2 SYGVKD. The CDR3 covers 14 residues. CDR3 in amino acids: CAIRPAGGTDTQYF. The CDR3 DNA reads as TGTGCCATCAGGCCAGCGGGGGGCACAGATACGCAGTATTTT.

The rearrangement links TRBV5-1 to TRBJ1-1; D is unclear. Germline V gene sequence: CDR1 SGHRS, CDR2 YFSETQ. Between the trimmed V and J ends, which lost 2 bases and 0 bases, there was a span of 11 bases. The CDR3 has 15 residues. CDR3 in DNA: TGCGCCAGCAGCTTTGACACGAACATGAACACTGAAGCTTTCTTT. Translation gives CASSFDTNMNTEAFF.

The chain is built from TRBV15 and TRBJ2-5; 8 bases are a match to TRBD1. The CDR3 loop spans 16 amino acids. J lost 2 bases, V lost 2 bases, and 7 bases had no gene match. The V gene's germline CDR1 is LNHNV and CDR2 YYDKDF (reference sequence). The CDR3 DNA follows: TGTGCCACCAGCAGAAGTGCGGGACAGGCACAAGAGACCCAGTACTTC. It encodes CATSRSAGQAQETQYF.

CDR3 coding DNA: TGTGCCAGCAGTTACCAGGGGTCGGGAGGAAACACCATATATTTT. It codes for CASSYQGSGGNTIYF. The V gene is TRBV28, the J gene TRBJ1-3; possible D gene TRBD1, 6 bases. The CDR3 length is 15 residues. Germline V gene data show CDR1 as MDHEN and CDR2 as SYDVKM. The V end lost 4 bases, the J end lost 4 bases, and 14 bases lay between the germline ends.

This chain connects TRBV4-2 to TRBJ2-2; 9 positions agree with TRBD2. V shed 3 bases, J shed 7 bases, and the junction held 9 bases outside the gene matches. Germline CDR1 and CDR2: LGHNA and YNFKEQ. The CDR3 length is 16 residues. The CDR3: CASSQDWTSVHGELFF. The CDR3 DNA sequence: TGTGCCAGCAGCCAGGACTGGACTAGCGTCCACGGGGAGCTGTTTTTT.

The V call is TRBV2, the J call TRBJ1-5; TRBD1 is a possible D gene (6 bases). The CDR3 loop spans 16 amino acids. CDR1 SNHLY and CDR2 FYNNEI come from the germline V gene. V was clipped by 4 bases and J by 1 base, with 14 bases between them. The CDR3 sequence: CASSALQGYSNQPQHF. Here the CDR3 DNA reads TGTGCCAGCAGTGCCCTACAGGGCTACAGCAATCAGCCCCAGCATTTT.

CDR3 DNA sequence: TGTGCCAGCAATGGTGTCTACAATGAGCAGTTCTTC. This sequence encodes CASNGVYNEQFF. This sequence joins TRBV28 and TRBJ2-1; D gene uncertain. CDR1 is MDHEN and CDR2 is SYDVKM in the germline V gene. The ends were cut back, 7 bases at V and 3 bases at J, with 7 bases in the middle. The CDR3 has 12 residues.

The chain uses TRBV4-2 and TRBJ2-1; D unclear. The CDR3 runs to 16 residues. The V gene lost 3 bases and the J gene lost 6 bases, with 18 bases spanning the gap. Per the germline V gene, CDR1 is LGHNA and CDR2 is YNFKEQ. In nucleotides, the CDR3 is TGTGCCAGCAGCCAGTCGGCCAACGGAGAAAGCAATGAGCAGTTCTTC. Its protein is CASSQSANGESNEQFF.

V is TRBV4-2 and J is TRBJ1-2; tentatively, D is TRBD1 (5 bases). The V gene's germline CDR1 is LGHNA and CDR2 YNFKEQ. The CDR3 totals 13 residues. The ends were cut back, 1 base at V and 10 bases at J, with 13 bases in the middle. The CDR3 region is CASSQVEDGTYTF. The CDR3, as DNA: TGTGCCAGCAGCCAAGTGGAAGACGGGACCTACACCTTC.

The chain joins TRBV5-6 to TRBJ1-2; D possibly corresponds to TRBD1 (5 bases). V lost 4 bases to trimming and J lost 3 bases, with 10 bases between them. Germline V lookup: CDR1 SGHDT, CDR2 YYEEEE. The CDR3 is 13 amino acids. Here the CDR3 DNA reads TGTGCCAGCAGCCCCGGGACTTACTATGGCTACACCTTC. Protein sequence: CASSPGTYYGYTF.

The chain combines TRBV4-2 with TRBJ2-7; D might be TRBD1 (5 bases). The CDR3 length is 15 residues. CDR1 and CDR2 from the germline V gene are LGHNA and YNFKEQ. Trimming removed 0 bases at V and 2 bases at J, with 11 bases between. This CDR3 is CASSQDAGSPYEQYF. CDR3 nucleotides: TGTGCCAGCAGCCAAGATGCAGGGTCCCCCTACGAGCAGTACTTC.

The rearrangement joins TRBV21-1 to TRBJ2-7; TRBD1, as called in the table, went unchecked against the DNA. TRBV21-1 counts as a pseudogene. The CDR3 is made up of 12 amino acids. The CDR3 region has the DNA TGTGCCAGCAGCAATGAGGGGACAAAGGGAATCTTC. Translating it yields CASSNEGTKGIF.

This chain joins TRBV14 and TRBJ2-3; 7 bases map to TRBD2. Germline values: CDR1 SGHDN, CDR2 FVKESK. The CDR3 spans 15 residues. V lost 0 bases to trimming and J lost 15 bases; unmatched junction nucleotides: 15. DNA of the CDR3: TGTGCCAGCAGCCAAGATCGGGTGGTGAGCGGGGCCCCCTATTTT. The encoded protein is CASSQDRVVSGAPYF.

The chain is built from TRBV6-1 and TRBJ1-2, with D possibly matching TRBD1 (6 bases). CDR3 length: 14 residues. The germline CDR1 and CDR2 sequences are MNHNS and SASEGT. Between the trimmed V and J ends, which lost 1 base and 8 bases, there was a span of 14 bases. The DNA of the CDR3 is TGTGCCAGCAGTGAAGGCGGGACATCCAGGGGCTACACCTTC. This gives the protein CASSEGGTSRGYTF.

This clone appeared a few times. The V gene is TRBV28, the J gene TRBJ1-2; the D is unclear. The V and J ends lost 7 bases and 4 bases respectively, with 7 bases between them. This CDR3 contains 11 residues. The germline gives CDR1 MDHEN, CDR2 SYDVKM. CDR3 sequence reads: CASNGPYGYTF. The CDR3 coding sequence is TGTGCCAGCAACGGGCCCTATGGCTACACCTTC.

In nucleotides, the CDR3 is TGTGCCAGCAGCTTGGGTGGCGGGGGGTACTACGAGCAGTACTTC. Its protein product is CASSLGGGGYYEQYF. The chain uses TRBV5-4 and TRBJ2-7; 8 bases map to TRBD2. Germline-derived CDR1 and CDR2 are SGHNT and YYREEE (reference sequence). Trimming at V came to 0 bases and at J to 3 bases, leaving 5 bases not matched to a gene. The CDR3 extends over 15 amino acids.

This clone was seen once. This chain connects TRBV7-2 to TRBJ2-3; TRBD1 or TRBD2 may be the D gene (5 bases each). V gave up 4 bases and J gave up 0 bases, with 11 bases separating them. In germline, CDR1 is SGHTA, CDR2 FQGNSA. This CDR3 is 15 amino acids long. The CDR3 loop reads CASSSRGVSTDTQYF. The CDR3, as DNA: TGTGCCAGCAGCTCCCGAGGGGTGAGCACAGATACGCAGTATTTT.

The V and J genes are TRBV5-6 and TRBJ1-2; D might be TRBD1 (5 bases). V lost 4 bases and J lost 4, with 11 bases in between. The CDR3 is 13 residues long. Germline V gene data show CDR1 as SGHDT and CDR2 as YYEEEE. The CDR3 loop is CASSPVGVYGYTF. The CDR3 coding sequence is TGTGCCAGCAGCCCGGTGGGGGTCTATGGCTACACCTTC.

The chain joins TRBV30 to TRBJ1-5; the D gene is possibly TRBD1 (6 bases). The V gene lost 0 bases and the J gene lost 6 bases, with 12 bases spanning the gap. Germline lookup yields CDR1 GTSNPN and CDR2 SVGIG (reference sequence). The CDR3 extends over 14 amino acids. This chain's CDR3 is CAWSVGGTGQPQHF. Here the CDR3 DNA reads TGTGCCTGGAGTGTAGGGGGGACCGGTCAGCCCCAGCATTTT.

This clone came up once. DNA for the CDR3: TGTGCCAGCAGCTTAGCGCTCGGCGACAATCAGCCCCAGCATTTT. Protein: CASSLALGDNQPQHF. The chain couples TRBV7-8 to TRBJ1-5; D unresolved. Germline V gene data show CDR1 as SGHVS and CDR2 as FQNEAQ. CDR3 length: 15 amino acids. Trimming pared 0 bases from V and 3 bases from J, leaving 9 bases between. The complete variable domain, with remaining parts taken from reference TRBV7-8 and TRBJ1-5, reads GAGVSQSPRYKVAKRGQDVALRCDPISGHVSLFWYQQALGQGPEFLTYFQNEAQLDKSGLPSDRFFAERPEGSVSTLKIQRTQQEDSAVYLCASSLALGDNQPQHFGDGTRLSIL.

The rearrangement joins TRBV27 to TRBJ2-7; D gene uncertain. Germline CDR1 is MNHEY and CDR2 is SMNVEV (reference sequence). Trimming removed 0 bases from V and 2 bases from J, with 11 bases in between. The CDR3 runs 15 residues. CDR3 DNA sequence: TGTGCCAGCAGTTTATCCGGGTCTGGGACCTACGAGCAGTACTTC. Protein product: CASSLSGSGTYEQYF.

V is TRBV5-1 and J is TRBJ1-3, with a tentative D call TRBD1 (5 bases). The germline CDR1 and CDR2 sequences are SGHRS and YFSETQ. The CDR3 runs 15 residues. V shed 4 bases and J shed 4 bases, with 15 bases lying between them. DNA of the CDR3: TGCGCCAGCAGCCGAAGCGGGGGTTTGGGAAACACCATATATTTT. Its translation: CASSRSGGLGNTIYF.

This clone has only one observation. The chain uses TRBV7-9 and TRBJ2-5; TRBD2 agrees at 10 bases. The germline CDR1 and CDR2 sequences are SEHNR and FQNEAQ (reference sequence). J gave up 4 bases and V 0 bases, and 8 bases lay outside the gene matches. This CDR3 is 17 amino acids long. The CDR3 DNA reads TGTGCCAGCAGCTTAGCGAAGCGGGGGGGCCGGGTAGAGACCCAGTACTTC. This codes for CASSLAKRGGRVETQYF.

The chain is built from TRBV7-6 and TRBJ2-7; TRBD1 matches at 7 bases. CDR1 and CDR2 (germline): SGHVS, FNYEAQ. V was clipped by 2 bases and J by 3 bases; unmatched bases: 4. This CDR3 has 14 residues. CDR3 in DNA: TGTGCCAGCAGCTTACCAGGACAGGTCTACGAGCAGTACTTC. Translating it yields CASSLPGQVYEQYF.